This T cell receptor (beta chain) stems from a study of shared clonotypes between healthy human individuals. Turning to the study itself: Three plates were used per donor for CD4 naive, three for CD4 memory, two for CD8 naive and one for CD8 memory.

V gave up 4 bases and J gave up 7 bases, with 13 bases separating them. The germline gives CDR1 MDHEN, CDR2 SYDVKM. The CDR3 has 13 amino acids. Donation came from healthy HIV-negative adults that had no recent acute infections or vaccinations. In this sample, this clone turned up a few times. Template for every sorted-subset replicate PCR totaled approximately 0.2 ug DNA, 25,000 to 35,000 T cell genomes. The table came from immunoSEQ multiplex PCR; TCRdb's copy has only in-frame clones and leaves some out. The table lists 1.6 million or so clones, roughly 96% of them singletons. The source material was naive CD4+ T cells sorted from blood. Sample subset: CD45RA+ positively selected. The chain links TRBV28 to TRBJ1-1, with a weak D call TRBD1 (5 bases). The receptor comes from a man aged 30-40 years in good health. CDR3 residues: CASSSTGRYEAFF. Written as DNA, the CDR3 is TGTGCCAGCAGTTCCACAGGCAGATATGAAGCTTTCTTT.